The TCR beta chain described here comes from a study of CD8 T cells in ankylosing spondylitis. Between the trimmed V and J ends, which lost 1 base and 3 bases, there was a span of 13 bases. CDR3 length: 15 amino acids. The germline V gene has CDR1 MGHRA and CDR2 YSYEKL. TCRdb called the 5' RACE reads again in MiXCR, with one record for every CDR3 protein. This sample has some 140,000 distinct CDR3 sequences, with 15% to 20% found just once. Regarding this clonotype: Its antigen is unidentified.

Study conclusions and caveats: Clones linked to disease were reported to show significant enrichment in matched ankylosing spondylitis synovial fluid. For ankylosing spondylitis blood, a TCR beta motif of eight or nine highly homologous variants appeared characteristic.

This rearrangement joins TRBV4-1 to TRBJ2-7; tentative D call: TRBD1 (5 bases). The sequenced sample was blood, either unsorted or a sorted T cell fraction (not recorded which). The TCR comes from a male donor with ankylosing spondylitis. The CDR3 spells CASSQVEGHDYEQYF. CDR3 nucleotides: TGCGCCAGCAGCCAAGTTGAAGGACACGACTACGAGCAGTACTTC.